The present entry profiles one T cell receptor (beta chain) with its context. Its antigen is unknown. No base qualities exist here, and no much larger clone lies one base off it. Patients were selected for having adequate residual fresh-frozen tumor tissue and more than two years of available survival data. Molecular status otherwise varied across the glioblastoma patients, but none of them carried an isocitrate dehydrogenase mutation. PBMC were collected before vaccination, two weeks after the third vaccination, and at tumor progression if progression occurred. Genomic DNA was extracted with the Qiagen DNeasy Blood extraction Kit. This sample is part of a study of glioma-infiltrating T cells after dendritic cell vaccination (dated by TCRdb to 2015 to 2016). Turning to the overall study: The cohort comprised approximately 15 glioblastoma patients from Phase I and II dendritic cell vaccination trials, 9 newly diagnosed and 6 with recurrent disease. Patients received three intradermal dendritic cell vaccine injections at biweekly intervals in the arm below the axilla. Tumor-infiltrating lymphocyte content was quantified and tumor and blood repertoires were compared in dendritic cell-vaccinated glioblastoma patients by deep sequencing of TCR beta CDR3 regions. Between the early 2000s and the early 2010s, the patients were given dendritic cell vaccination pulsed with autologous tumor lysate. Survival after dendritic cell vaccination was correlated with TCR sequencing metrics such as TIL content and the overlap between tumor and blood repertoires. The vaccine was prepared from monocyte-derived dendritic cells that were cultured for more than six days with IL-4 and GM-CSF and then pulsed overnight with autologous tumor lysate.

Trimming leaves V shorter by 6 bases and J shorter by 2 bases, with the junction holding 4 bases beyond the gene matches. The germline V gene (reference sequence) provides CDR1 MNHEY and CDR2 SMNVEV. Measured from the cysteine to the phenylalanine, the CDR3 is 14 residues long. Only the CDR3 DNA stays, 42 bases, in frame from base 1. Using the immunoSEQ assay, TCRB CDR3 regions were amplified from around 2 micrograms of genomic DNA, or from all available DNA when less than that was on hand. Multiplex PCR used 60 forward primers for TCR V beta segments and 13 reverse primers for J beta segments. To estimate reads per starting template, synthetic control templates were spiked into each sample at limiting dilution. The Illumina HiSeq System generated 87 bp sequencing reads. In the paper's pipeline: PCR and sequencing errors were removed by merging closely related sequences with a nearest neighbor algorithm. TCR overlap was defined as the percentage of unique tumor TCR beta sequences that were also present in the same patient's peripheral blood. TCRdb took over this immuneACCESS table, retaining in-frame rearrangements with V and J assigned. Such tables are incomplete; in checked studies, under half of the missing clones stem from an unresolved V gene, and the remainder is unexplained. V and J calls plus clone size are reproduced from that table; the DNA served to infer D and trimming. The sample table holds 75,000 to 100,000 clones, of which 79% were seen once. The top ten constitute around 5.4% of the sample.

Broad study findings and their caveats: The cohort was small and heterogeneous, few patients had complete blood and tumor sets, and even fewer had initial-recurrent tumor pairs. TCR clonality showed no direct relationship with survival, which suggests that a diverse polyclonal response may be important. The three-group TCR overlap response model was characterized as speculative, and prospective validation of the model was stated to be required. Longer time to progression and overall survival after dendritic cell vaccination were predicted by higher estimated pretreatment TIL content.

The receptor comes from a human donor with glioblastoma. The chain couples TRBV27 to TRBJ2-7, with TRBD1 matching 10 junction bases. The specimen comprised blood, sampled before dendritic cell vaccination. In nucleotides, the sequence is TGTGCCAGCAGAGCCGGGACAGGGGCCTACGAGCAGTACTTC. Translation gives CASRAGTGAYEQYF.